The T cell receptor beta chain described here comes from a study of prognosis after radiotherapy for stage I lung cancer (TCRdb year 2021). With respect to the entire study: Between early 2018 and January 2019, roughly 20 patients with stage I NSCLC were enrolled in Nanjing, China. Some 13 of the patients were found to have newly diagnosed primary stage I lung tumors, and five were living with oligometastatic NSCLC after surgical resection of the primary tumor. Every patient was deemed medically inoperable, around 11 because of comorbidities and over five because they refused surgery. The cohort was made up of about twelve men and roughly 6 women, with a median age of around 70 years and an age range of roughly 50 to 84 years. About a dozen patients had adenocarcinoma and seven had squamous cell carcinoma as the tumor histology. SBRT was given in 3 to 5 fractions with a biologically effective dose of at least 100 Gy, using image-guided IMRT or VMAT. In every patient, SBRT was given without any concurrent therapy. After SBRT, distant metastases developed in about 20% of the 19 patients at a median of 7 months, while the remaining 15 patients had no significant progression. Peripheral blood TCR beta repertoires were profiled in stage I NSCLC patients before and after stereotactic body radiotherapy, and the repertoires were related to distant failure. The study sequenced about 38 blood samples from about 19 patients, one before and one after SBRT per patient. What the research found in general, with its limitations: No determination of tumor specificity was made for expanded TCR clones. After SBRT, the number of unique TCR clones decreased (median around 10,000 before versus 6,000 to 7,500 after; Wilcoxon paired P=0.011). Post-SBRT Shannon entropy and its change from baseline were lower in patients who developed distant metastases; baseline Shannon entropy was not associated with metastases. TRBV and TRBJ usage frequencies reportedly varied with metastasis status, involving two V genes at baseline and about 10 V and two J genes after SBRT. None of the reported P values were adjusted for multiple comparisons. The study was limited by the small cohort and short follow-up, and independent validation of the study findings is required.

Trimming at the junction amounts to 3 bases on V and 3 bases on J, and the germline ends lie 11 bases apart. CDR1 and CDR2 were assigned from the germline V gene (reference sequence) as SGHNT and YYREEE. Measured from the cysteine to the phenylalanine, the CDR3 is 14 residues long. Left in the record is the CDR3 DNA by itself, 42 bases read in frame from the first base. Two rounds of multiplex PCR on genomic DNA were used to amplify the TCR beta CDR3 region. In the first PCR round, primers specific to each TRBV and TRBJ gene were used, and the primer sequences were filed in Chinese patent CN105087789A. Universal primers were used in the second PCR round. The Roche High Pure PCR Template Preparation Kit was used to extract genomic DNA from frozen PBMCs. An Illumina HiSeq 3000 was used to sequence the libraries paired-end with 151 bp reads. Per the source publication's procedure: Raw reads lacking the multiplex PCR primer sequences were removed with CutAdapt. High-quality paired reads were merged into contigs with PEAR. MiXCR assigned TRB V, D and J gene segments to each contig by aligning to reference sequences. CDR3 sequences were clustered by base quality and sequence similarity to remove sequencing errors. Shannon entropy, normalized by the natural log of the productive TCR sequence number, served as the measure of diversity. Clonality was defined as one minus Shannon entropy divided by the natural log of the number of unique clonotypes. Progression-free survival cut-offs for repertoire metrics were chosen using the Youden index of ROC curves, with analyses run in R 3.5.3. In-frame beta chains were kept once TCRdb had trimmed the public reads at Q25 with fastp and called clones with MiXCR. Under each unique CDR3 protein, matching rows form one entry showing the most common genes and DNA. The V and J calls were determined by TCRdb, not by the authors. The sample table lists around 20,000 distinct CDR3 sequences, less than 70% of them with a count of one. The biggest ten clones account for around 27% of the sample.

About this clonotype: Its antigen remains unidentified. A much more abundant neighbour one base away suggests this may be a read error.

All patients had node-negative disease on CT and PET/CT, and none had a history of other malignancies or had previously received chemotherapy or radiotherapy. About 6.3 milliliters of peripheral venous blood were drawn into EDTA tubes at each of two time points. Ficoll-Paque Plus density-gradient centrifugation was used to isolate PBMCs. Right after collection, samples were placed at -80 degrees C and kept there until analysis. Here the sequenced sample was PBMCs, taken before or after stereotactic body radiation therapy (not recorded which). Here the chain combines TRBV5-4 and TRBJ2-3; the D gene is not confidently resolved. This TCR was recovered from a donor older than 45 with non-small cell lung cancer. The CDR3 corresponds to CASSSPAWTDTQYF. The nucleotide sequence reads as follows: TGTGCCAGCAGCTCGCCGGCGTGGACAGATACGCAGTATTTT.